This is a list of T cell receptor beta chains from one sample in a study of T cells in Graves' hyperthyroidism and ophthalmopathy. TCRdb re-called the multiplex PCR reads with MiXCR, one entry per CDR3 protein. The repertoire has 450,000 to 600,000 distinct CDR3 sequences, around 13% of them found once; the top ten carry about 14%. Sequenced input: blood. The receptors originated from a woman aged 35 to 49 with Graves' hyperthyroidism. Both conserved end residues are part of each CDR3. The D gene is left open where the match is weak. Rows may omit the clone size; those that give it use once, few, many or a size class.

J: TRBJ1-2; D: .; size: many; V: TRBV20-1; DNA: TGCAGTGCACCCCCAGGGTCGGGATATGGCTACACCTTC; CDR3: CSAPPGSGYGYTF
J: TRBJ1-1; D: TRBD1; size: many; V: TRBV15; DNA: TGTGCCACCAGCAAGGGACAGGCGAACACTGAAGCTTTCTTT; CDR3: CATSKGQANTEAFF
J: TRBJ2-3; D: TRBD2; size: .; V: TRBV5-1; DNA: TGCGCCAGCAGCTTGAATCAGCGAGCGGGAGGCACAGATACGCAGTATTTT; CDR3: CASSLNQRAGGTDTQYF
J: TRBJ2-3; D: TRBD2; size: .; V: TRBV2; DNA: TGTGCCAGCAGTGTGGGCCCCGGGAGGGGCACAGATACGCAGTATTTT; CDR3: CASSVGPGRGTDTQYF
J: TRBJ2-5; D: TRBD2; size: few; V: TRBV5-1; DNA: TGCGCCAGCAGCCCCGGACTAGCGGGAGCCGGAGAGACCCAGTACTTC; CDR3: CASSPGLAGAGETQYF
J: TRBJ1-4; D: .; size: few; V: TRBV29-1; DNA: TGCAGCGTTTCCAGGTGGGAGTCAACTAATGAAAAACTGTTTTTT; CDR3: CSVSRWESTNEKLFF
J: TRBJ2-1; D: TRBD2; size: .; V: TRBV30; DNA: TGTGCCTGGAGTCTGGGGCTAGCGGGGACCAATGAGCAGTTCTTC; CDR3: CAWSLGLAGTNEQFF
J: TRBJ1-5; D: .; size: .; V: TRBV5-1; DNA: TGCGCCAGCAGCTTGGATGGGGGGCCTAGCAATCAGCCCCAGCATTTT; CDR3: CASSLDGGPSNQPQHF
J: TRBJ2-5; D: .; size: many; V: TRBV28; DNA: TGTGCCAGCAGTCCGCGGACCGGACAAGAGACCCAGTACTTC; CDR3: CASSPRTGQETQYF
J: TRBJ2-2; D: .; size: many; V: TRBV12-3/TRBV12-4; DNA: TGTGCCAGCAGTGCCGGGACGGCCACCGGGGAGCTGTTTTTT; CDR3: CASSAGTATGELFF
J: TRBJ1-5; D: .; size: many; V: TRBV28; DNA: TGTGCCAGCAAAAATTCAGAAAGAGATCAGCCCCAGCATTTT; CDR3: CASKNSERDQPQHF
J: TRBJ1-5; D: TRBD1; size: .; V: TRBV19; DNA: TGTGCCAGTGCAGGGACAGGCAATCAGCCCCAGCATTTT; CDR3: CASAGTGNQPQHF
J: TRBJ2-1; D: TRBD2; size: many; V: TRBV19; DNA: TGTGCCAGTACCCCGGGACTAGCGGGAGGGTTGAATGAGCAGTTCTTC; CDR3: CASTPGLAGGLNEQFF
J: TRBJ2-2; D: TRBD1; size: .; V: TRBV28; DNA: TGTGCCAGCAGTTCGACAGGGATCCCCGGGGAGCTGTTTTTT; CDR3: CASSSTGIPGELFF
J: TRBJ2-1; D: .; size: many; V: TRBV20-1; DNA: TGCAGTGCCTTCCGTAGTGATGAGCAGTTCTTC; CDR3: CSAFRSDEQFF
J: TRBJ2-3; D: .; size: .; V: TRBV3-1; DNA: TGTGCCAGCAGCCTCGGTTGGGCAGGGGCAGATACGCAGTATTTT; CDR3: CASSLGWAGADTQYF
J: TRBJ2-7; D: .; size: .; V: TRBV20-1; DNA: TGCAGTGCTAGCCCACCTCAAGGGTCCCCTTTCGTCTACGAGCAGTACTTC; CDR3: CSASPPQGSPFVYEQYF
J: TRBJ1-4; D: TRBD1; size: .; V: TRBV20-1; DNA: TGCAGTGCTAGTTTGCAGGGGGCTGAAAAACTGTTTTTT; CDR3: CSASLQGAEKLFF
J: TRBJ2-1; D: TRBD2; size: many; V: TRBV20-1; DNA: TGCAGTGCTAGATCGAGGACTAGCGGGAGCTCCTACAATGAGCAGTTCTTC; CDR3: CSARSRTSGSSYNEQFF
J: TRBJ2-1; D: .; size: .; V: TRBV20-1; DNA: TGCAGTCTCGTGCCGAGCTCCTACAATGAGCAGTTCTTC; CDR3: CSLVPSSYNEQFF
J: TRBJ1-6; D: TRBD1; size: .; V: TRBV5-1; DNA: TGCGCCAGCAGCAGGGACAGGGGAGCTAATTCACCCCTCCACTTT; CDR3: CASSRDRGANSPLHF
J: TRBJ2-7; D: TRBD2; size: many; V: TRBV20-1; DNA: TGCAGTGCTAGGAGCGGGAGAAGCTCCTACGAGCAGTACTTC; CDR3: CSARSGRSSYEQYF
J: TRBJ2-7; D: .; size: few; V: TRBV4-1; DNA: TGCGCCAGCAGCCAAGTCGGGCGGGAAGACGAGCAGTACTTC; CDR3: CASSQVGREDEQYF
J: TRBJ2-7; D: .; size: .; V: TRBV27; DNA: TGTGCCAGCAGTCCCGGAGGCAGGGTCCGCGAGCAGTACTTC; CDR3: CASSPGGRVREQYF
J: TRBJ1-1; D: .; size: many; V: TRBV7-9; DNA: TGTGCCAGCACCTCTGAGGTTTTAGGGGCTTTCTTT; CDR3: CASTSEVLGAFF
J: TRBJ2-1; D: TRBD2; size: many; V: TRBV5-8; DNA: TGTGCCAGCAGCGTTGGGGCGGGGGATGAGCAGTTCTTC; CDR3: CASSVGAGDEQFF
J: TRBJ2-7; D: TRBD2; size: .; V: TRBV9; DNA: TGTGCCAGCAGCGTAGCCCCCGGGACTAACGAGCAGTACTTC; CDR3: CASSVAPGTNEQYF
J: TRBJ1-5; D: .; size: .; V: TRBV2; DNA: TGTGCCAGCAGGGGAGTGGGGCATCAGCCCCAGCATTTT; CDR3: CASRGVGHQPQHF
J: TRBJ2-2; D: .; size: few; V: TRBV18; DNA: TGTGCCAGCTCACCACCCTCGTTTACCGGGGAGCTGTTTTTT; CDR3: CASSPPSFTGELFF
J: TRBJ1-1; D: .; size: many; V: TRBV19; DNA: TGTGCCAGTAGTATTAATTTTTTGCAGCTTGCTATGAACACTGAAGCTTTCTTT; CDR3: CASSINFLQLAMNTEAFF
J: TRBJ2-3; D: TRBD2; size: many; V: TRBV13; DNA: TGTGCCAGCAGCCTAGCACTAGCGGGAGGAGATACGCAGTATTTT; CDR3: CASSLALAGGDTQYF
J: TRBJ1-4; D: .; size: many; V: TRBV5-6; DNA: TGTGCCAGCAGCCGCGACTCCTACTCGGGGGCCAATGAAAAACTGTTTTTT; CDR3: CASSRDSYSGANEKLFF
J: TRBJ2-5; D: TRBD2; size: .; V: TRBV20-1; DNA: TGCAGTGCTAGGGTAGCGGGAAACAAGGAGACCCAGTACTTC; CDR3: CSARVAGNKETQYF
J: TRBJ2-2; D: TRBD2; size: few; V: TRBV6-1; DNA: TGTGCCAGCAGTACCGCTAGCGGGAGCACCGGGGAGCTGTTTTTT; CDR3: CASSTASGSTGELFF
J: TRBJ1-1; D: TRBD1; size: many; V: TRBV18; DNA: TGTGCCAGCTCACCTAGGGACAGGCTGGACACTGAAGCTTTCTTT; CDR3: CASSPRDRLDTEAFF
J: TRBJ2-1; D: TRBD1; size: .; V: TRBV12-3/TRBV12-4; DNA: TGTGCCAGCAGTTTATCGGACAGGGACAATGAGCAGTCCTTC; CDR3: CASSLSDRDNEQSF
J: TRBJ2-3; D: .; size: many; V: TRBV24-1; DNA: TGTGCCACCAGTGATCGGACGGCAGATACGCAGTATTTT; CDR3: CATSDRTADTQYF